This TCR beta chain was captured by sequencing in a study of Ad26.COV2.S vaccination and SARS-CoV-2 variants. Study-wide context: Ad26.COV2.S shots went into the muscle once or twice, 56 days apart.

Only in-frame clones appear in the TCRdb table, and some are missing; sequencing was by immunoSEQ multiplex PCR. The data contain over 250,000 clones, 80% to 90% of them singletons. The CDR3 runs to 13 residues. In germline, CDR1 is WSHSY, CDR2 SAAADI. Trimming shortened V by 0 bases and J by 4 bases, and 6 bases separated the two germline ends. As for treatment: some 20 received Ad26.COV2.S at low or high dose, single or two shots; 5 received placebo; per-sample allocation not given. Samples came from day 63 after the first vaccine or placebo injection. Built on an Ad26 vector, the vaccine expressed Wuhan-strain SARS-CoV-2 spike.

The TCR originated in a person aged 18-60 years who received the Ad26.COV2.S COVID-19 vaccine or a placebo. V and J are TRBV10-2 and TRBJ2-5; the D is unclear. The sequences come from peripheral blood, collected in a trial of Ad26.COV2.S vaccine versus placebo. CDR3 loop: CASSESVLETQYF. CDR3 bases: TGCGCCAGCAGTGAGTCAGTTTTAGAGACCCAGTACTTC.